Listed here are 8 T cell receptor beta chains from one sample, sequenced in a study of CD8+ T cells in alopecia areata (dated by TCRdb to 2016 to 2019). Library prep was done by the immunoSEQ multiplex PCR assay. RNA was extracted from all samples and reverse transcribed into cDNA as template for TCR sequencing. TCRdb re-hosts the immuneACCESS table, in-frame sequences only. Its copies lack some clones; in the studies checked, an unresolved V gene accounts for under half of them, and the cause for the rest is not known. The sample contains approximately 190,000 clones, about 62% of them found a single time. In total, the top ten clones hold about 5.1% of the sample. The meaning of the sample's time point label: about 25 weeks on oral tofacitinib. Reading the label with the study, this specimen's treatment or condition is: oral pan-JAK inhibitor, 5-10 mg twice daily. Sequencing used CD4+ T cells sorted from blood, obtained at week 24, from a patient treated with tofacitinib. The receptors originated from a human donor with alopecia areata.

This clone was seen a single time. This chain joins TRBV9 and TRBJ2-3; 9 positions agree with TRBD1. Per germline, CDR1 SGDLS and CDR2 YYNGEE. The CDR3 covers 17 residues. V was clipped by 0 bases and J by 0 bases; unmatched bases: 5. CDR3 DNA: TGTGCCAGCAGCGTAGAGTATGGGACAGGGAGCACAGATACGCAGTATTTT. The encoded protein is CASSVEYGTGSTDTQYF.

V gene TRBV5-1 combines with J gene TRBJ2-7; D not certain. V was trimmed by 2 bases and J by 5 bases, leaving 8 bases between them. The length of the CDR3 is 12 residues. Germline CDR1 SGHRS, CDR2 YFSETQ. The CDR3, as DNA: TGCGCCAGCAGCTTTAGACTGGACGAGCAGTACTTC. Protein sequence: CASSFRLDEQYF.

This chain connects TRBV27 to TRBJ2-5; the D gene could be TRBD1 or TRBD2 (5 bases each). V shed 6 bases and J shed 9 bases, with 23 bases lying between them. The CDR3 is 15 residues long. Looked up from germline, CDR1 is MNHEY and CDR2 is SMNVEV (reference sequence). The CDR3 coding sequence is TGTGCCAGCAGCCCGTTCGGGACGGGCCTAGGGGCCCAGTACTTC. It encodes CASSPFGTGLGAQYF.

This sequence joins TRBV14 and TRBJ2-5, with 8 bases fitting TRBD2. Germline V CDR1 and CDR2: SGHDN, FVKESK. Unmatched junction bases numbered 5, after V lost 4 bases and J lost 1 base. CDR3 size: 15 residues. As DNA, the CDR3 is TGTGCCAGCAGCCCCGGCGGGAGGCTCCAAGAGACCCAGTACTTC. Translation gives CASSPGGRLQETQYF.

The genes are TRBV27 and TRBJ2-2; no clear D gene. Between the trimmed V and J ends, which lost 3 bases and 3 bases, there was a span of 14 bases. CDR3 length: 16 amino acids. Per the germline V gene, CDR1 is MNHEY and CDR2 is SMNVEV (reference sequence). The CDR3 region has the DNA TGTGCCAGCAGTTTTGGTCTTCCAGGCGACACCGGGGAGCTGTTTTTT. Protein sequence: CASSFGLPGDTGELFF.

The chain uses TRBV5-1 and TRBJ1-1; 7 positions agree with TRBD1. The V and J ends lost 3 bases and 4 bases, in that order; junction bases with no gene match: 6. This CDR3 is built from 14 residues. Per germline, CDR1 SGHRS and CDR2 YFSETQ. The CDR3 spells CASSSKGQVTEAFF. The CDR3 DNA is TGCGCCAGCAGCTCGAAAGGACAGGTCACTGAAGCTTTCTTT.

The chain has TRBV5-6 and TRBJ1-2; TRBD1 matches at 9 bases. V shed 3 bases, J shed 5 bases, and the junction held 2 bases outside the gene matches. CDR1 SGHDT and CDR2 YYEEEE come from the germline V gene. The CDR3 extends over 13 amino acids. The DNA for the CDR3 is TGTGCCAGCAGCTATGGACAGGGGTATGGCTACACCTTC. Residues: CASSYGQGYGYTF.

In its sample, this clone was seen a few times. J is TRBJ1-4 and V is TRBV18; 7 positions agree with TRBD1. V trimming: 2 bases; J trimming: 7 bases; junction bases outside the gene matches: 1. The CDR3 is made up of 13 amino acids. In germline, CDR1 is KGHSH, CDR2 LQKENI. The CDR3 sequence: CASSPRDSEKLFF. CDR3 nucleotide sequence: TGTGCCAGCTCACCAAGGGACAGTGAAAAACTGTTTTTT.